This T cell receptor (beta chain) was documented in a study of blood T cell repertoires in COVID-19. Looking at the study overall: Whether acute or convalescent, the COVID-19 samples came from the United States, Italy and Spain. PBMCs, B-cell-depleted T cells, or T cells provided the cDNA or gDNA that made up the material.

J lost 11 bases, V lost 0 bases, and 6 bases had no gene match. The V gene's germline CDR1 is SQVTM and CDR2 ANQGSEA. The CDR3 is made up of 12 amino acids. As originally analysed: Reference gene primers were amplified, and this amplification served to estimate nucleated cell counts. Measured with immunoSEQ multiplex PCR; TCRdb has only the in-frame clones, and not every one. The V and J calls and clone size come from that table; D and trimming were worked out from the DNA. The sample lists around 250,000 clones, about 89% occurring once. What was sequenced was peripheral blood. This TCR was sampled from a middle-aged man with active or convalescent COVID-19. This chain links TRBV29-1 with TRBJ1-1; 7 bases line up with TRBD1. CDR3 DNA sequence: TGCAGCGTTGAAGAATCAACAGGGGAGGCTTTCTTT. Translated: CSVEESTGEAFF.